This T cell receptor beta chain came from a study of T cell responses to AZD1222 COVID-19 vaccine. The CDR3 contains 14 residues. The V gene end was trimmed by 2 bases and the J gene end by 7 bases; junction bases not matched to a gene: 7. Germline V gene sequence: CDR1 GTSNPN, CDR2 SVGIG (reference sequence). TCRdb's table, derived via immunoSEQ multiplex PCR, lists solely in-frame clones and lacks some. Among more than 95,000 clones listed, about 89% were seen once. Comment on this clone: The antigen remains unidentified.

Study findings and constraints: Repertoires in all cases were sampled only once the peak T cell response had passed. Reports indicate that nearly half of spike-specific TCRs are directed at unmutated variant regions. Females outnumbered males among donors, who were mostly white British; clonal diversity was possibly underestimated.

The chain joins TRBV30 to TRBJ1-4; TRBD1 matches 7 bases. Here the sequenced sample was peripheral blood, taken on day 0 of AZD1222 vaccination. The origin of this receptor is an adult in good health. The CDR3 nucleotides are TGTGCCTGGAGTAGAGGGGGCGTACGTGAAAAACTGTTTTTT. It is translated as CAWSRGGVREKLFF.